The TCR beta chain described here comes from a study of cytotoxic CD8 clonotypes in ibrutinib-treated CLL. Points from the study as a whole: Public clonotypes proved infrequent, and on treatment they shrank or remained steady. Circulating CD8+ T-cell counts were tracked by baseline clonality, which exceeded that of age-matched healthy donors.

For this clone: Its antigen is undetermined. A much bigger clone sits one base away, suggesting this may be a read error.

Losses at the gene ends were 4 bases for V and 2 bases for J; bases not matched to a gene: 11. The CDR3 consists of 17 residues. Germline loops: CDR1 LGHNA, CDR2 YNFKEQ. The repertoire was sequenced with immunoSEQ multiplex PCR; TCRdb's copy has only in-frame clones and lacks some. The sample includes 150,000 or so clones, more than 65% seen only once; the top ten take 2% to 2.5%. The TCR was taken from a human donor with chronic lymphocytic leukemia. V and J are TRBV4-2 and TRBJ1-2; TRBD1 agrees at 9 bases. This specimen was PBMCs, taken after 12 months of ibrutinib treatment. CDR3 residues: CASSPILRDRANYGYTF. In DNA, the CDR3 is TGTGCCAGCAGCCCCATACTCCGGGACAGGGCAAACTATGGCTACACCTTC.